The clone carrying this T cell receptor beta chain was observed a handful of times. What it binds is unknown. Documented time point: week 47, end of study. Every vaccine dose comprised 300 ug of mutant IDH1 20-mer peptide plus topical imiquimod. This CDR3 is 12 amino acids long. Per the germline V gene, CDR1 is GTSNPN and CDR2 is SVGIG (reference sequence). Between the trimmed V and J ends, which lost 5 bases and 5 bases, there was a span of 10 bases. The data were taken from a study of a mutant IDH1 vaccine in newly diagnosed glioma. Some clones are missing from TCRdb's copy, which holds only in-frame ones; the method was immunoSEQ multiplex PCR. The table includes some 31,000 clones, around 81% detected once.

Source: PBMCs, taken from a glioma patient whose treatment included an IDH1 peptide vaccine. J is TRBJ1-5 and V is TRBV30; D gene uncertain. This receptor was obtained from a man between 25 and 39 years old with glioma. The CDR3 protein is CAWAKRDQPQHF. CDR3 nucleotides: TGTGCCTGGGCGAAGCGTGATCAGCCCCAGCATTTT.